This T cell receptor beta chain came from a study of PD-1 blockade in classical Hodgkin lymphoma. Assay: immunoSEQ multiplex PCR; the TCRdb copy retains only in-frame clones and omits some. This sample has over 60,000 clones, with about 64% found just once. The germline V gene has CDR1 MDHEN and CDR2 SYDVKM. This CDR3 region has 17 residues. J was trimmed by 5 bases and V by 2 bases; bases with no gene match: 5. Following autologous stem cell transplantation, relapse occurred in every patient, and exposure to brentuximab vedotin varied. Complete response, partial response or progressive disease constituted the best response categories observed.

This TCR derives from a human donor with classical Hodgkin lymphoma. The chain links TRBV28 to TRBJ2-3, with 15 bases lining up with TRBD2. Sample: peripheral blood mononuclear cells (PBMCs), taken before the second cycle of nivolumab. CDR3 amino acids: CASSLQGLAGGLDTQYF. CDR3 nucleotides: TGTGCCAGCAGTTTACAGGGACTAGCGGGAGGTTTAGATACGCAGTATTTT.